What follows are 3 T cell receptor beta chains derived from one specimen sequenced in a study of blood T cell repertoires in COVID-19 (dated by TCRdb to 2018 to 2020). The library relied on the immunoSEQ multiplex PCR assay. The source is immuneACCESS, and TCRdb retained only in-frame sequences with V and J called. Part of the clones is not carried over; for the studies checked, unresolved V genes explain less than half of this, and the remainder is unexplained. This sample gives roughly 700,000 clones in total; 80% to 90% of them show up just once. Over 0.2% of the sample lies in the top ten. What was sequenced was peripheral blood. The receptors here all came from a woman between 18 and 29 years old with acute or convalescent COVID-19.

Only one count was recorded for this clone. The chain links TRBV6-7 to TRBJ1-5; TRBD1 matches at 7 bases. TRBV6-7 falls under the ORF class, with uncertain function. The CDR3 has 18 residues. The junction had 18 bases not matched to a gene; V was cut back by 4 bases and J by 6 bases. In DNA, the CDR3 is TGTGCCAGCAGTTTCCCCCGACAGGGATACCCATGCTGTCAGCCCCAGCATTTT. The encoded protein is CASSFPRQGYPCCQPQHF.

This sequence joins TRBV3-1 (or the pseudogene TRBV3-2) and TRBJ2-1, with D possibly TRBD2 on 5 matching bases. The ends were cut back, 8 bases at V and 4 bases at J, with 24 bases in the middle. The CDR3 length is 17 residues. The germline V gene has CDR1 LGHDT and CDR2 YNNKEL (reference sequence). CDR3 in DNA: TGTGCCAGCCCCAAGGAGAGCGGACCCCGGAGGTACAATGAGCAGTTCTTC. Protein product: CASPKESGPRRYNEQFF.

The genes are TRBV7-2 and TRBJ1-6; no definite D call. CDR1 is SGHTA, CDR2 FQGNSA, per germline. There are 14 residues in the CDR3. V was clipped by 7 bases and J by 13 bases, with 20 bases between them. The CDR3: CASILDMKIGPLHF. As DNA, the CDR3 is TGTGCCAGCATCCTCGACATGAAGATTGGTCCCCTCCACTTT.